This TCR beta chain stems from a study of T-cell reconstitution after alpha-beta-depleted transplantation in children. Study-wide results and caveats: High day-60 TCRbeta diversity in some patients came from surviving recipient T cells and thymic progenitors.

The library targeted TCRbeta and was prepared with unique molecular identifiers. TCRdb itself ran the PCR reads through MiXCR, one entry per CDR3 protein. Of a few hundred thousand distinct CDR3 sequences in the sample, around 10% were seen once. This CDR3 is 15 amino acids long. Trimming shortened V by 5 bases and J by 0 bases, and 11 bases separated the two germline ends. Germline V gives CDR1 MNHNS, CDR2 SASEGT. This clonotype was detected ten times or more. Antigen: not known. The material sequenced was PBMCs, taken before TCRalphabeta/CD19-depleted stem cell transplant. V and J are TRBV6-1 and TRBJ1-3; D remains unclear. The clonotype comes from a boy in the first two years of life with acute myeloid leukemia, due to receive a stem cell transplant. The CDR3 is CASSLARFSGNTIYF. CDR3 nucleotide sequence: TGTGCCAGCAGTCTGGCCAGATTCTCTGGAAACACCATATATTTT.